This TCR beta chain was sequenced during a study of cytomegalovirus exposure and HLA in healthy donors. Study-wide findings and caveats: TCR clusters originating in the first cohort tended to co-occur in the roughly 110 validation repertoires, according to a later analysis.

Sequenced by immunoSEQ multiplex PCR; TCRdb stores in-frame clones only, minus some. The sample yields under 75,000 clones, 85% to 95% seen once. Germline loops: CDR1 SGHDT, CDR2 YYEEEE. This CDR3 has 15 residues. Trimming shortened V by 3 bases and J by 0 bases, and 10 bases separated the two germline ends. Regarding this clone: Its antigen is unidentified.

The rearrangement links TRBV5-6 to TRBJ1-5, with D unresolved. This receptor was taken from a young man in good health and CMV-seropositive. The sequenced sample was PBMCs. CDR3: CASSSWRGSNQPQHF. The CDR3 nucleotides read TGTGCCAGCAGCTCTTGGCGGGGTAGCAATCAGCCCCAGCATTTT. Full variable domain (remainder filled in from reference TRBV5-6 and TRBJ1-5): DAGVTQSPTHLIKTRGQQVTLRCSPKSGHDTVSWYQQALGQGPQFIFQYYEEEERQRGNFPDRFSGHQFPNYSSELNVNALLLGDSALYLCASSSWRGSNQPQHFGDGTRLSIL.